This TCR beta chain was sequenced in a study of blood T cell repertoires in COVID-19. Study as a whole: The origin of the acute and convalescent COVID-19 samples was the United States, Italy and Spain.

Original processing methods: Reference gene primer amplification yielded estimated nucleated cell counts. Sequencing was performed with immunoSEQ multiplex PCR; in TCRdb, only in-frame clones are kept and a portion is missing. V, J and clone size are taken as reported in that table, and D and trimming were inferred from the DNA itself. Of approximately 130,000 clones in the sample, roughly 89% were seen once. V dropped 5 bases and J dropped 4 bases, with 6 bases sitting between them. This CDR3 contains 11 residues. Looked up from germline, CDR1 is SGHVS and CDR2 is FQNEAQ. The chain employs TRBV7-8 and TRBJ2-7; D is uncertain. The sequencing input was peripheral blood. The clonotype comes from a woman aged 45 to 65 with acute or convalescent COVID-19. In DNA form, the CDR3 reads TGTGCCAGCAGCGTTGAGTACGAGCAGTACTTC. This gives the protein CASSVEYEQYF.